This TCR beta chain was captured by sequencing in a study of T-cell reconstitution after alpha-beta-depleted transplantation in children. Study observations and caveats: Reportedly, only several hundred clones from non-depleted graft cells drove alpha-beta T-cell counts at about two months. At one year after transplant, newly produced T cells mostly accounted for T-cell counts and diversity.

A TCRbeta library incorporating unique molecular identifiers was prepared. TCRdb reanalysed the PCR reads using MiXCR and keeps one entry per CDR3 protein. The sample has approximately 130,000 distinct CDR3 sequences; more than 9.5% are singletons. Comments on this clonotype: Its cognate antigen is unknown.

CDR1 MGHRA and CDR2 YSYEKL come from the germline V gene. Trimming left V 4 bases short and J 2 bases short, with 15 bases between. This CDR3 has 15 residues. The chain employs TRBV4-1 and TRBJ2-7; tentatively, D is TRBD2 (6 bases). The material sequenced was PBMCs, mostly from graft donor cells, taken 180 days after TCRalphabeta/CD19-depleted stem cell transplant. The receptor comes from a girl under two years old who had a stem cell transplant for combined immunodeficiency, so the T cells may come from the graft donor. The DNA for the CDR3 is TGCGCCAGCAGCCCCGGGACTCGAGGACCCTACGAGCAGTACTTC. Its translation: CASSPGTRGPYEQYF.